The TCR beta chain described here comes from a study of beta chain features in type 1 diabetes. V dropped 2 bases and J dropped 4; count of bases not matched to a gene: 9. The length of the CDR3 is 16 residues. Germline loops: CDR1 SEHNR, CDR2 FQNEAQ (reference sequence). Every bit of the isolated RNA underwent reverse transcription, so sequencing read expressed TCRB transcripts. Profiled with immunoSEQ multiplex PCR; TCRdb holds only in-frame clones, not every one. The sample shows 200,000 to 250,000 clones, 9.6% of them seen only once. General study points: Within patients, naive, central memory and Treg TCRB repertoires seemed more similar than within healthy donors. The question of HLA type influencing TCRB rearrangement was one that remained unresolved here. Moderate yet significant TCRB CDR3 shortening was seen in Type 1 diabetes patients in all four CD4+ subsets.

About this clone itself: Its target is not known.

The chain couples TRBV7-9 to TRBJ2-5, with 8 positions matching TRBD1. The clonotype comes from a woman aged 18 to 35 in good health. The sample taken for sequencing was naive CD4+ T cells from blood. DNA for the CDR3: TGTGCCAGCAGCTTACAGGGACAGGTGGGATCAGAGACCCAGTACTTC. The encoded protein is CASSLQGQVGSETQYF.